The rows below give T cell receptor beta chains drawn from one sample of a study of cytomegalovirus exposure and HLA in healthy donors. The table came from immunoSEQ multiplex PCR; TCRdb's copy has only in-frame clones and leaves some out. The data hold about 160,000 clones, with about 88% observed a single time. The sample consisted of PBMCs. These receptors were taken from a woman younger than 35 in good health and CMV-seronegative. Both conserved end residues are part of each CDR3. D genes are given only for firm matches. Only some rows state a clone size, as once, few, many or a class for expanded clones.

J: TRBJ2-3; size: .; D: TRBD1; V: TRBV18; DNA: TGTGCCAGCTCACCACCGGGACAGGGCACAGATACGCAGTATTTT; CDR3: CASSPPGQGTDTQYF
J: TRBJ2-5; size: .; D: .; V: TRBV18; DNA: TGTGCCAGCTCACCCGTAGCAAAAGAGACCCAGTACTTC; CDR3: CASSPVAKETQYF
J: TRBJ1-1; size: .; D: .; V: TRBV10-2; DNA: TGCGCCAGCATAGGGGTCACTGAAGCTTTCTTT; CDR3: CASIGVTEAFF
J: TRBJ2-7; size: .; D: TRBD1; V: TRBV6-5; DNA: TGTGCCAGCAGTTCCTACCGGGACAGGGGATCCTACGAGCAGTACTTC; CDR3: CASSSYRDRGSYEQYF
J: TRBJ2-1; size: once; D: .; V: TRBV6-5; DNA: TGTGCCAGCAGTTATGGGCCTTACAATGAGCAGTTCTTC; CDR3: CASSYGPYNEQFF
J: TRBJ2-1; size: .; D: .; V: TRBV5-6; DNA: TGTGCCAGCAGCTTAGCGGCGGGGATTGGTCGAGAGAATGAGCAGTTCTTC; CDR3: CASSLAAGIGRENEQFF
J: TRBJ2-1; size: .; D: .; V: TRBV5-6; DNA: TGTGCCAGCAGCTGGTCGACGGCCAGCGGATACAATGAGCAGTTCTTC; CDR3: CASSWSTASGYNEQFF
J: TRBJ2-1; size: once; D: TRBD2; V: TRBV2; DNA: TGTGCCGGCCAGAGCGGGAGAGTACTCTACAATGAGCAGTTCTTC; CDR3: CAGQSGRVLYNEQFF
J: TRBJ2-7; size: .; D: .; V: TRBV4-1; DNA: TGCGCCAGCAGCCAAGTAATGTTAGGACTTGAGGACGAGCAGTACTTC; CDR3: CASSQVMLGLEDEQYF
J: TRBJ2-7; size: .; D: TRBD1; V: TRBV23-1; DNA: TGCGCCAGCAGTCAACCAGGGGGATTCTCCTACGAGCAGTACTTC; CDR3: CASSQPGGFSYEQYF
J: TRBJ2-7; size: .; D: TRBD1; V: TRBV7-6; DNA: TGTGCCAGCAGCTTTATACCGGGACAGGGACCAGGCGAGCAGTACTTC; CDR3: CASSFIPGQGPGEQYF